The present entry profiles one T cell receptor (beta chain) with its context. This sample is drawn from a study of blood T cell repertoires in COVID-19. Study in general: Collection of acute and convalescent COVID-19 samples took place in the United States, Italy and Spain. T cells, B-cell-depleted T cells, or PBMCs supplied cDNA or gDNA.

J lost 3 bases, V lost 4 bases, and 6 bases had no gene match. The CDR3 runs 14 residues. The V gene's germline CDR1 is SGHRS and CDR2 YFSETQ. Original analysis: Nucleated cell counts were estimated from reference gene primer amplification. Profiled with immunoSEQ multiplex PCR; TCRdb holds only in-frame clones, not every one. Clone size and V and J calls were adopted from that table, with D and trimming inferred from the DNA. The sample consists of 70,000 or so clones, 79% of them appearing once. This sequence originates from a human donor in a cohort sampled during active COVID-19. Sequencing was performed on peripheral blood. The chain carries TRBV5-1 and TRBJ1-1; 7 bases map to TRBD1. The CDR3 reads CASSATGADTEAFF. Here the CDR3 DNA reads TGCGCCAGCAGCGCTACAGGGGCCGACACTGAAGCTTTCTTT. The full variable domain, completed using reference TRBV5-1 and TRBJ1-1, is KAGVTQTPRYLIKTRGQQVTLSCSPISGHRSVSWYQQTPGQGLQFLFEYFSETQRNKGNFPGRFSGRQFSNSRSEMNVSTLELGDSALYLCASSATGADTEAFFGQGTRLTVV.